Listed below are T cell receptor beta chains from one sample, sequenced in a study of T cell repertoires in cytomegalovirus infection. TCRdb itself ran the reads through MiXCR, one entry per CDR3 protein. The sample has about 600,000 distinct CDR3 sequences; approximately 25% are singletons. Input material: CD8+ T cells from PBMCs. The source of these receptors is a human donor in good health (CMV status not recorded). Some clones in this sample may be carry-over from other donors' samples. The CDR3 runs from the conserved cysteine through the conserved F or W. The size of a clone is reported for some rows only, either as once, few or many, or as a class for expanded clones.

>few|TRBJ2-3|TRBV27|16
CASSSLPGGRTDTQYF
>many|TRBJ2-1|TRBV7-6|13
CASSLGGHNEQFF
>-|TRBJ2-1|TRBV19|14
CASYSPGAYNEQFF
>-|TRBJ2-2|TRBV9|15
CASSVGQGYTGELFF
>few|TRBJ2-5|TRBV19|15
CASSIVGRGQETQYF
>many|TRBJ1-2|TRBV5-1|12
CASSADSYGYTF
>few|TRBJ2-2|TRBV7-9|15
CASSSGTGVTGELFF
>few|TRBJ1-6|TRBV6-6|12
CASTVEGSPLHF
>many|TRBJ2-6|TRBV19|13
CASSISGANVLTF
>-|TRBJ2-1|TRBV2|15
CATRGAGPSYNEQFF
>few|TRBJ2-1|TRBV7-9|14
CASSGLAGDNEQFF
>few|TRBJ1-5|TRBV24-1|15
CATGRTGASNQPQHF